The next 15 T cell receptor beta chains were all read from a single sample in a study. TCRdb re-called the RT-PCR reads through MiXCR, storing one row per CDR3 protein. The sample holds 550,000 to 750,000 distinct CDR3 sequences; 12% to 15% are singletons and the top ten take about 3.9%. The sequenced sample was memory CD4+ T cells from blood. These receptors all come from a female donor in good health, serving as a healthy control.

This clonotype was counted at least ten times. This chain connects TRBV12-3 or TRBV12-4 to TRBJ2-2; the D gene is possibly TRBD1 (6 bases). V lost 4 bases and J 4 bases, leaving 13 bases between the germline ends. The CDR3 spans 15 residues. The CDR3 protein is CASSSVTGTTGELFF. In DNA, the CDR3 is TGTGCCAGCAGTTCCGTCACAGGGACCACCGGGGAGCTGTTTTTT.

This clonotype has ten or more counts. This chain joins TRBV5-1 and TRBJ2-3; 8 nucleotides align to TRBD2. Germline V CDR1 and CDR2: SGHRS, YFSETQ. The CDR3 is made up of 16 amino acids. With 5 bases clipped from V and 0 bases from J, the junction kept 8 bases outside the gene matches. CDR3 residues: CASSQGSGISTDTQYF. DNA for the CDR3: TGCGCCAGCAGTCAGGGTAGCGGGATCAGCACAGATACGCAGTATTTT.

CDR3 sequence reads: CASSFLLGDSGNTIYF. CDR3 DNA sequence: TGTGCCAGCAGCTTTCTCTTAGGGGATTCTGGAAACACCATATATTTT. The chain recombines TRBV7-9 with TRBJ1-3; perhaps TRBD1 as D (5 bases). Trimming shortened V by 3 bases and J by 1 base, and 13 bases separated the two germline ends. Germline V lookup: CDR1 SEHNR, CDR2 FQNEAQ (reference sequence). The CDR3 totals 16 residues. The complete variable domain, with remaining parts taken from reference TRBV7-9 and TRBJ1-3, reads DTGVSQNPRHKITKRGQNVTFRCDPISEHNRLYWYRQTLGQGPEFLTYFQNEAQLEKSRLLSDRFSAERPKGSFSTLEIQRTEQGDSAMYLCASSFLLGDSGNTIYFGEGSWLTVV.

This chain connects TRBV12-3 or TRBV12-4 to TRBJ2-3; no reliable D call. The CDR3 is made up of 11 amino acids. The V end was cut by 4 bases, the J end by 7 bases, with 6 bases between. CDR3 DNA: TGTGCCAGCAGTTCAGGAAATACGCAGTATTTT. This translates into CASSSGNTQYF.

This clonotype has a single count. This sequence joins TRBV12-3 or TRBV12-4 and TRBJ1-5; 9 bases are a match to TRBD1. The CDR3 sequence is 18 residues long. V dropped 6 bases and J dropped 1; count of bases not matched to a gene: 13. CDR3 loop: CASRPGTGGFESNQPQHF. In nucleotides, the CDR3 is TGTGCCAGCAGACCAGGAACAGGGGGCTTCGAAAGCAATCAGCCCCAGCATTTT.

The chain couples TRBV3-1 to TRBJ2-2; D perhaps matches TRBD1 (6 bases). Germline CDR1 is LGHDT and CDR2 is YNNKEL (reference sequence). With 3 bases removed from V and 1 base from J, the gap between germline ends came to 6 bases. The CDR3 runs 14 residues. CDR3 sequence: CASSHRGNTGELFF. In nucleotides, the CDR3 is TGTGCCAGCAGCCACAGGGGGAACACCGGGGAGCTGTTTTTT. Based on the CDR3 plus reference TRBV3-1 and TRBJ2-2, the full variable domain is DTAVSQTPKYLVTQMGNDKSIKCEQNLGHDTMYWYKQDSKKFLKIMFSYNNKELIINETVPNRFSPKSPDKAHLNLHINSLELGDSAVYFCASSHRGNTGELFFGEGSRLTVL.

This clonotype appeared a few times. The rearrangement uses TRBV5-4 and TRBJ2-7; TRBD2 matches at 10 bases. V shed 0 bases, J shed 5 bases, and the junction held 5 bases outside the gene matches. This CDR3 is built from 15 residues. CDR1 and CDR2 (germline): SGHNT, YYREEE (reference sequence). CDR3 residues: CASSLGAGGPDEQYF. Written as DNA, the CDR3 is TGTGCCAGCAGCTTGGGAGCGGGAGGGCCAGACGAGCAGTACTTC.

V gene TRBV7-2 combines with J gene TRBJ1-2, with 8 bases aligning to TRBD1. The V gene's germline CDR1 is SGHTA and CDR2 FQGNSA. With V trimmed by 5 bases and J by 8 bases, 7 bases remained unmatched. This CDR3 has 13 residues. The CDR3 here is CASSTGGARGYTF. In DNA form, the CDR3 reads TGTGCCAGCAGCACAGGGGGAGCTAGGGGCTACACCTTC.

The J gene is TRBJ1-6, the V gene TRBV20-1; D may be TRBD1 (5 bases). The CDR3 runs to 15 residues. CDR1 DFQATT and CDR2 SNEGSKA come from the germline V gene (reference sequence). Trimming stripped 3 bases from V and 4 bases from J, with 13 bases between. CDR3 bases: TGCAGTGCTAGGGGGGGGGTTTCGTATAATTCACCCCTCCACTTT. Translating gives CSARGGVSYNSPLHF.

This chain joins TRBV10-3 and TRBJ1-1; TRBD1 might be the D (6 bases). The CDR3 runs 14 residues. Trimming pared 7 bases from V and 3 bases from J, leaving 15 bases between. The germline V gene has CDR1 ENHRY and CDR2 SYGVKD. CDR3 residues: CAITNRVGDTEAFF. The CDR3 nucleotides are TGTGCCATCACCAACAGGGTCGGGGACACTGAAGCTTTCTTT.

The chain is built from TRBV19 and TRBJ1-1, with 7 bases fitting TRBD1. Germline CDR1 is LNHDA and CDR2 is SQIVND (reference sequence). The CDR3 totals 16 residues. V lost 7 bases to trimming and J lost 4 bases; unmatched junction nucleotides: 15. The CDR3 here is CASNSRSGTVSTEAFF. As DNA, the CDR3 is TGTGCCAGTAACTCGCGATCCGGGACAGTAAGCACTGAAGCTTTCTTT. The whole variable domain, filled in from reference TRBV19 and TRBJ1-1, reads DGGITQSPKYLFRKEGQNVTLSCEQNLNHDAMYWYRQDPGQGLRLIYYSQIVNDFQKGDIAEGYSVSREKKESFPLTVTSAQKNPTAFYLCASNSRSGTVSTEAFFGQGTRLTVV.

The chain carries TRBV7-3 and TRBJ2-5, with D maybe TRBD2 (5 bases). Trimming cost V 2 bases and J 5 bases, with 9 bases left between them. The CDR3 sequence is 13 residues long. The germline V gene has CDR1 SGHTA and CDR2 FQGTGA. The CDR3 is CASSLLAWETQYF. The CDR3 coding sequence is TGTGCCAGCAGCTTACTAGCCTGGGAGACCCAGTACTTC.

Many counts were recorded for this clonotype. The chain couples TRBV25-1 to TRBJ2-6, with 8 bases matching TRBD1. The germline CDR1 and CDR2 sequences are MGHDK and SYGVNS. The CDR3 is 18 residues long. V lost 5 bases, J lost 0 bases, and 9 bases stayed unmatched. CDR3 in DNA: TGTGCCAGCAGTTGGAGACAGGGGTTAAGCTCTGGGGCCAACGTCCTGACTTTC. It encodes CASSWRQGLSSGANVLTF.

The CDR3 DNA reads as TGTGCCAGCAGCCGACCGGGCCACGAGCAGTACTTC. Its protein product is CASSRPGHEQYF. The chain couples TRBV7-7 to TRBJ2-7; no firm D call. Germline loops: CDR1 SSHAT, CDR2 FNYEAQ (reference sequence). Trimming shortened V by 5 bases and J by 5 bases, and 10 bases separated the two germline ends. The CDR3 totals 12 residues. The full variable domain, completed using reference TRBV7-7 and TRBJ2-7, is GAGVSQSPRYKVTKRGQDVTLRCDPISSHATLYWYQQALGQGPEFLTYFNYEAQPDKSGLPSDRFSAERPEGSISTLTIQRTEQRDSAMYRCASSRPGHEQYFGPGTRLTVT.

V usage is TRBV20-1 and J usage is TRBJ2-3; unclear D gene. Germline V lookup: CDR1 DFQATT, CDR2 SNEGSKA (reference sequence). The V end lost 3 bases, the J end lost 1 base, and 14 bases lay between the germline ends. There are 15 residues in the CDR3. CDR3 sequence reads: CSARVPFRGTDTQYF. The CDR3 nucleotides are TGCAGTGCTAGGGTCCCCTTCCGGGGCACAGATACGCAGTATTTT.